These T cell receptor beta chains were read from a single sample in a study of blood T cells in healthy people across ages. A single record per CDR3 protein comes from TCRdb applying MiXCR to the 5' RACE reads. In the table there are over 1.5 million distinct CDR3 sequences, about 50% of which are singletons. Sequenced material: blood. The receptors derive from a woman in her forties in good health. Each CDR3 is given with its conserved first and last residue. D genes are given only for firm matches. Expanded clones are given a class, and other clones once, few, many or no size at all.

J gene: TRBJ1-4; clone size: NA; D gene: NA; V gene: TRBV13; CDR3 DNA: TGTGCCAGCGGGGCCAATCGGGGTGAAAAACTGTTTTTT; CDR3 protein: CASGANRGEKLFF
J gene: TRBJ2-1; clone size: few; D gene: TRBD1; V gene: TRBV5-1; CDR3 DNA: TGCGCCAGCAGCACAACGGGACAGTCCTACAATGAGCAGTTCTTC; CDR3 protein: CASSTTGQSYNEQFF
J gene: TRBJ1-2; clone size: NA; D gene: NA; V gene: TRBV7-9; CDR3 DNA: TGTGCCAGCAGCCCCCACGGGGGCGTCGACTATGGCTACACCTTC; CDR3 protein: CASSPHGGVDYGYTF
J gene: TRBJ2-5; clone size: NA; D gene: TRBD1; V gene: TRBV29-1; CDR3 DNA: TGCAGCGGTGGGACAGGGGGCCGAGAGACCCAGTACTTC; CDR3 protein: CSGGTGGRETQYF
J gene: TRBJ2-5; clone size: once; D gene: NA; V gene: TRBV13; CDR3 DNA: TGTGCCAGCAGCGAGAACGGGGGTGGGGGGACCCAGTACTTC; CDR3 protein: CASSENGGGGTQYF
J gene: TRBJ2-3; clone size: few; D gene: NA; V gene: TRBV28; CDR3 DNA: TGTGCCAGCAGTTTCGTCACTACTAGCACAGATACGCAGTATTTT; CDR3 protein: CASSFVTTSTDTQYF
J gene: TRBJ1-6; clone size: NA; D gene: NA; V gene: TRBV7-2; CDR3 DNA: TGTGCCAGCAGCTTAGGAGGAGGGACCAATTCACCCCTCCACTTT; CDR3 protein: CASSLGGGTNSPLHF
J gene: TRBJ1-1; clone size: NA; D gene: TRBD1; V gene: TRBV27; CDR3 DNA: TGTGCCAGCAGTCCCTCGACAGGGGAGATGAACACTGAAGCTTTCTTT; CDR3 protein: CASSPSTGEMNTEAFF
J gene: TRBJ2-5; clone size: few; D gene: NA; V gene: TRBV9; CDR3 DNA: TGTGCCAGCAGTGTCGACGGAAGGGGAGAGACCCAGTACTTC; CDR3 protein: CASSVDGRGETQYF
J gene: TRBJ1-2; clone size: NA; D gene: TRBD1; V gene: TRBV7-9; CDR3 DNA: TGTGCCAGCAGCAGACAGGGGGCTGACGATGGCTACACCTTC; CDR3 protein: CASSRQGADDGYTF
J gene: TRBJ2-5; clone size: few; D gene: NA; V gene: TRBV7-2; CDR3 DNA: TGTGCCAGCAGCTTAGATAGGGAGATATTTCGAGGGGAGACCCAGTACTTC; CDR3 protein: CASSLDREIFRGETQYF
J gene: TRBJ2-3; clone size: NA; D gene: TRBD2; V gene: TRBV20-1; CDR3 DNA: TGCAGTGCTAGAGATCTCCTAGCGGGGAGCACAGATACGCAGTATTTT; CDR3 protein: CSARDLLAGSTDTQYF
J gene: TRBJ1-1; clone size: NA; D gene: TRBD1; V gene: TRBV7-2; CDR3 DNA: TGTGCCAGCAGCTGGGGGACAGGAGGGAAGGTGAACACTGAAGCTTTCTTT; CDR3 protein: CASSWGTGGKVNTEAFF
J gene: TRBJ2-2; clone size: NA; D gene: NA; V gene: TRBV7-9; CDR3 DNA: TGTGCCAGCAGCTTAGGCCCTCGGACGGTAGAAACCGGGGAGCTGTTTTTT; CDR3 protein: CASSLGPRTVETGELFF
J gene: TRBJ2-7; clone size: NA; D gene: NA; V gene: TRBV5-1; CDR3 DNA: TGCGCCAGCAGCTCCCTCGTCAGGGGTGAGCAGTACTTC; CDR3 protein: CASSSLVRGEQYF
J gene: TRBJ2-5; clone size: NA; D gene: NA; V gene: TRBV20-1; CDR3 DNA: TGCAGTGCTCAGGACAGCGCCATCTTCCAAGAGACCCAGTACTTC; CDR3 protein: CSAQDSAIFQETQYF
J gene: TRBJ1-2; clone size: few; D gene: TRBD1; V gene: TRBV7-2; CDR3 DNA: TGTGCCAGCAGCTCCTTTGGACAGGGCGGAGGCTACACCTTC; CDR3 protein: CASSSFGQGGGYTF